A single sample is the source of the 30 T cell receptor beta chains below, sequenced in a study of response to subunit inactivated influenza vaccine (dated by TCRdb to the late 2010s). Library method: RT-PCR. Sequencing used an Illumina HiSeq 2500. Clones were called with MiXCR by TCRdb after fastp trimmed the public reads at Q25, and only in-frame beta chains were retained. Every entry covers one CDR3 protein and lists the most common genes and DNA from its rows. The table for this sample lists about 800,000 distinct CDR3 sequences; 21% of them were counted only once. The biggest ten clones account for about a tenth of the sample. The sample consisted of PBMCs from blood, taken 5 to 6 days after vaccination. The receptors originated from a middle-aged man who received an inactivated influenza vaccine. Donor details come from another sample of the same person, matched by shared clones.

With respect to this clonotype: At one end, the junction sequence differs from germline, possibly due to a read error. The V gene is TRBV7-8, the J gene TRBJ2-4, with unresolved D. The CDR3 loop spans 13 amino acids. Germline CDR1 SGHVS, CDR2 FQNEAQ. CDR3 coding DNA: TGTGCCAGCAGCTTGAACAAGGCCGGTCTATTGCGATTC. Amino acids: CASSLNKAGLLRF.

V gene TRBV6-1 combines with J gene TRBJ2-1, with 7 bases aligning to TRBD2. Trimming at V came to 2 bases and at J to 9 bases, leaving 10 bases not matched to a gene. The CDR3 length is 15 residues. The germline V gene encodes CDR1 MNHNS and CDR2 SASEGT. CDR3 residues: CASSELAGVVTEQFF. The CDR3 DNA reads as TGTGCCAGCAGTGAATTGGCGGGAGTGGTGACTGAGCAGTTCTTC.

The chain combines TRBV10-3 with TRBJ2-1; D tentatively fits TRBD1 or TRBD2 (5 bases each). This CDR3 is 16 amino acids long. CDR1 and CDR2 (germline): ENHRY, SYGVKD. Between the trimmed V and J ends, which lost 0 bases and 7 bases, there was a span of 16 bases. CDR3 DNA sequence: TGTGCCATCAGTGAGTCGATGAAGAGGGGAACAAATGAGCAGTTCTTC. It codes for CAISESMKRGTNEQFF.

This rearrangement joins TRBV18 to TRBJ2-7; D gene ambiguous. Germline loops: CDR1 KGHSH, CDR2 LQKENI. Trimming took off 2 bases at V and 5 bases at J, with 7 bases between the two ends. The length of the CDR3 is 12 residues. The CDR3 loop reads CASSPTQNEQYF. CDR3 coding DNA: TGTGCCAGCTCACCAACCCAAAACGAGCAGTACTTC.

This chain links TRBV12-3 or TRBV12-4 with TRBJ2-5; D possibly matches TRBD1 or TRBD2 (6 bases each). The germline V and J ends were trimmed by 3 bases and 5 bases, with 22 bases remaining between them. The CDR3 is 17 residues long. Written as DNA, the CDR3 is TGTGCCAGCAGTTTCGGTACTACGGCAGGGGCGGGGGAGACCCAGTACTTC. Residues: CASSFGTTAGAGETQYF.

The sample holds many counts of this clonotype. The chain carries TRBV5-1 and TRBJ2-2; TRBD1 matches 8 bases. Per germline, CDR1 SGHRS and CDR2 YFSETQ. This CDR3 comprises 14 residues. V lost 6 bases and J lost 3; bases outside the gene matches: 4. The CDR3 is CASKETGDTGELFF. The DNA of the CDR3 is TGCGCCAGCAAGGAGACAGGGGACACCGGGGAGCTGTTTTTT.

The rearrangement uses TRBV20-1 and TRBJ2-2; tentatively, D is TRBD1 (5 bases). The germline gives CDR1 DFQATT, CDR2 SNEGSKA (reference sequence). There are 15 residues in the CDR3. V was shortened by 6 bases and J by 4 bases, with 18 bases between the two germline ends. CDR3 protein: CSAYSSKTGTGELFF. Here the CDR3 DNA reads TGCAGTGCCTATAGTTCAAAAACAGGCACCGGGGAGCTGTTTTTT.

V usage is TRBV5-5 and J usage is TRBJ1-6; 7 bases match TRBD1. V shed 2 bases, J shed 7 bases, and the junction held 3 bases outside the gene matches. The CDR3 runs 14 residues. Per the germline V gene, CDR1 is SGHKS and CDR2 is YYEKEE (reference sequence). CDR3 bases: TGTGCCAGCAGCTTAGGGACAGAGAATTCACCCCTCCACTTT. Protein product: CASSLGTENSPLHF. The full variable domain, with the rest looked up from reference TRBV5-5 and TRBJ1-6, is DAGVTQSPTHLIKTRGQQVTLRCSPISGHKSVSWYQQVLGQGPQFIFQYYEKEERGRGNFPDRFSARQFPNYSSELNVNALLLGDSALYLCASSLGTENSPLHFGNGTRLTVT.

The chain links TRBV4-3 to TRBJ1-5, with D unclear. Trimming took 0 bases from V and 10 from J, leaving 16 bases between them. The V gene's germline CDR1 is LGHNA and CDR2 YSLEER. The CDR3 consists of 15 residues. The DNA of the CDR3 is TGCGCCAGCAGCCAAGATCGCGGGGTCCCCCAACCCCAGCATTTT. Its protein product is CASSQDRGVPQPQHF.

The chain carries TRBV5-1 and TRBJ2-1; 14 bases align to TRBD2. The CDR3 has 15 residues. Germline lookup yields CDR1 SGHRS and CDR2 YFSETQ. V gave up 3 bases and J gave up 5 bases; unmatched junction bases: 1. CDR3 DNA sequence: TGCGCCAGCAGCTCGGGACTAGCGGGAGACAATGAGCAGTTCTTC. This sequence encodes CASSSGLAGDNEQFF.

This clonotype was seen a few times. The chain has TRBV20-1 and TRBJ2-5, with D perhaps being TRBD1 or TRBD2 (5 bases each). V dropped 3 bases and J dropped 6 bases, with 8 bases sitting between them. This CDR3 has 11 residues. Germline V gene sequence: CDR1 DFQATT, CDR2 SNEGSKA (reference sequence). The CDR3 loop is CSARGTKTQYF. The DNA for the CDR3 is TGCAGTGCTAGGGGGACGAAGACCCAGTACTTC.

The table lists this clonotype with a few counts. The chain recombines TRBV11-2 with TRBJ2-1; D ambiguous. The CDR3 spans 14 residues. The V gene lost 1 base and the J gene lost 5 bases, with 9 bases spanning the gap. Germline CDR1 is SGHAT and CDR2 is FQNNGV. The CDR3 loop reads CASSLASAHNEQFF. As DNA, the CDR3 is TGTGCCAGCAGCTTAGCCTCAGCACACAATGAGCAGTTCTTC.

The chain combines TRBV9 with TRBJ1-4, with D possibly being TRBD1 (5 bases). CDR1 and CDR2 from the germline V gene are SGDLS and YYNGEE. This CDR3 has 15 residues. V gave up 4 bases and J gave up 4 bases, with 14 bases separating them. Here the CDR3 reads CASSPRTQFNEKLFF. The DNA of the CDR3 is TGTGCCAGCAGCCCACGGACACAGTTTAATGAAAAACTGTTTTTT.

The V gene is TRBV3-1, the J gene TRBJ2-7, with TRBD1 matching 7 bases. The germline V gene has CDR1 LGHDT and CDR2 YNNKEL (reference sequence). V dropped 4 bases and J dropped 8; count of bases not matched to a gene: 5. CDR3 size: 12 residues. The CDR3 bases are TGTGCCAGCAGCCTAGGGGGCCCCCAGCAGTACTTC. It specifies CASSLGGPQQYF.

This clonotype was counted between two and nine times. The J gene is TRBJ1-1, the V gene TRBV6-1; D unclear. The CDR3 spans 14 residues. From germline, CDR1 is MNHNS and CDR2 SASEGT. Trimming shortened V by 5 bases and J by 0 bases, and 10 bases separated the two germline ends. The CDR3 loop is CASSLVDVNTEAFF. CDR3 nucleotides: TGTGCCAGCAGTCTCGTTGATGTGAACACTGAAGCTTTCTTT.

This chain connects TRBV4-1 to TRBJ2-2, with D perhaps matching TRBD1 (5 bases). This CDR3 spans 15 amino acids. V dropped 0 bases and J dropped 6 bases, with 11 bases sitting between them. Germline-derived CDR1 and CDR2 are MGHRA and YSYEKL. The CDR3 nucleotides read TGCGCCAGCAGCCAAGACCAGGGTGGGGCCGGGGAGCTGTTTTTT. Protein sequence: CASSQDQGGAGELFF.

The chain employs TRBV5-6 and TRBJ2-7, with TRBD1 matching 10 bases. This CDR3 spans 16 amino acids. Germline assignment: CDR1 SGHDT and CDR2 YYEEEE. V was clipped by 2 bases and J by 0 bases; unmatched bases: 5. The CDR3 reads CASSFAGQGSSYEQYF. In DNA, the CDR3 is TGTGCCAGCAGCTTTGCGGGACAGGGGAGCTCCTACGAGCAGTACTTC. Full variable domain (remainder filled in from reference TRBV5-6 and TRBJ2-7): DAGVTQSPTHLIKTRGQQVTLRCSPKSGHDTVSWYQQALGQGPQFIFQYYEEEERQRGNFPDRFSGHQFPNYSSELNVNALLLGDSALYLCASSFAGQGSSYEQYFGPGTRLTVT.

The chain recombines TRBV7-7 with TRBJ2-3; 10 bases are shared with TRBD2. CDR1 and CDR2 from the germline V gene are SSHAT and FNYEAQ (reference sequence). J was trimmed by 0 bases and V by 5 bases; bases with no gene match: 5. CDR3 length: 16 amino acids. Here the CDR3 reads CASSRGLATSTDTQYF. The CDR3 nucleotides are TGTGCCAGCAGCCGGGGACTAGCGACTAGCACAGATACGCAGTATTTT.

J is TRBJ2-1 and V is TRBV9; TRBD2 is a possible D gene (7 bases). Germline V gives CDR1 SGDLS, CDR2 YYNGEE. Trimming removed 2 bases from V and 8 bases from J, with 14 bases in between. The CDR3 totals 14 residues. The CDR3 reads CASSVRGEGYEQFF. CDR3 nucleotide sequence: TGTGCCAGCAGCGTTAGGGGGGAGGGCTATGAGCAGTTCTTC. The whole variable domain, remainder taken from reference TRBV9 and TRBJ2-1, is DSGVTQTPKHLITATGQRVTLRCSPRSGDLSVYWYQQSLDQGLQFLIQYYNGEERAKGNILERFSAQQFPDLHSELNLSSLELGDSALYFCASSVRGEGYEQFFGPGTRLTVL.

This clonotype appeared a few times. The chain has TRBV9 and TRBJ1-2; no firm D call. Trimming cost V 3 bases and J 4 bases, with 7 bases left between them. Germline CDR1 and CDR2: SGDLS and YYNGEE. The CDR3 totals 12 residues. The CDR3 loop is CASSGSAYGYTF. CDR3 nucleotides: TGTGCCAGCAGCGGCTCCGCCTATGGCTACACCTTC.

This clonotype has at least ten counts. The chain employs TRBV20-1 and TRBJ1-6, with D possibly being TRBD1 (5 bases). Germline CDR1 is DFQATT and CDR2 is SNEGSKA (reference sequence). V was pared by 6 bases and J by 6 bases, with 15 bases between. CDR3 length equals 14 residues. The CDR3 reads CSASSRVANSPLHF. The DNA for the CDR3 is TGCAGTGCCTCCTCCAGGGTGGCTAATTCACCCCTCCACTTT.

This clonotype was found many times. The chain couples TRBV12-3 or TRBV12-4 to TRBJ1-5; no firm D call. The CDR3 has 13 amino acids. Trimming pared 3 bases from V and 7 bases from J, leaving 10 bases between. CDR3 DNA sequence: TGTGCCAGCAGTTTGGTCAGCAGCCAGCCCCAGCATTTT. This codes for CASSLVSSQPQHF.

The rearrangement links TRBV4-3 to TRBJ1-6; a possible D gene is TRBD1 (6 bases). Per germline, CDR1 LGHNA and CDR2 YSLEER. The CDR3 sequence is 16 residues long. V lost 1 base, J lost 10 bases, and 17 bases lay in between. CDR3 in DNA: TGCGCCAGCAGCCAAGGTCAAACAGGGTTGGCATCACCCCTCCACTTT. Translating it yields CASSQGQTGLASPLHF.

The chain has TRBV27 and TRBJ2-1, with D possibly matching TRBD2 (7 bases). CDR3 length: 16 amino acids. From germline, CDR1 is MNHEY and CDR2 SMNVEV (reference sequence). Between the trimmed V and J ends, which lost 2 bases and 1 base, there was a span of 12 bases. The CDR3 loop is CASSLEGRGSYNEQFF. CDR3 in DNA: TGTGCCAGCAGTTTAGAAGGGAGGGGGTCCTACAATGAGCAGTTCTTC.

This clonotype appeared a few times. The rearrangement uses TRBV20-1 and TRBJ2-1; 7 positions agree with TRBD2. This CDR3 has 13 amino acids. The V gene end was trimmed by 6 bases and the J gene end by 9 bases; junction bases not matched to a gene: 11. The germline CDR1 and CDR2 sequences are DFQATT and SNEGSKA (reference sequence). The CDR3 spells CSAQISGISEQFF. CDR3 in DNA: TGCAGTGCCCAGATAAGCGGGATAAGTGAGCAGTTCTTC.

The rearrangement uses TRBV5-1 and TRBJ2-7; 8 bases match TRBD1. CDR1 and CDR2 (germline): SGHRS, YFSETQ. Trimming removed 2 bases from V and 1 base from J; junction bases left unmatched: 5. This CDR3 region has 15 residues. The CDR3 is CASSFRDRTSYEQYF. The DNA of the CDR3 is TGCGCCAGCAGCTTCCGGGACAGGACATCCTACGAGCAGTACTTC.

The rearrangement joins TRBV7-3 to TRBJ2-1; TRBD2 matches at 16 bases. The CDR3 runs to 16 residues. V dropped 3 bases and J dropped 9; count of bases not matched to a gene: 5. Germline lookup yields CDR1 SGHTA and CDR2 FQGTGA. In DNA form, the CDR3 reads TGTGCCAGCAGCTTGTATGGGACTAGCGGGAGGGTTGAGCAGTTCTTC. Its protein is CASSLYGTSGRVEQFF.

This clonotype occurred a few times. The CDR3 loop reads CSARDEQTYGYTF. CDR3 nucleotides: TGCAGTGCTAGAGACGAGCAGACATATGGCTACACCTTC. The chain recombines TRBV20-1 with TRBJ1-2; D uncertain. The CDR3 has 13 amino acids. V was clipped by 0 bases and J by 5 bases, with 10 bases between them. CDR1 is DFQATT, CDR2 SNEGSKA, per germline (reference sequence).

The CDR3 reads CASSQRLAGASTDTQYF. The CDR3 coding sequence is TGTGCCAGCAGCCAGCGACTAGCGGGGGCGAGCACAGATACGCAGTATTTT. This chain links TRBV4-2 with TRBJ2-3, with TRBD2 matching 12 bases. This CDR3 is built from 17 residues. V dropped 3 bases and J dropped 0; count of bases not matched to a gene: 4. CDR1 is LGHNA and CDR2 is YNFKEQ in the germline V gene.

The chain couples TRBV7-8 to TRBJ2-7; D unclear. CDR3 length equals 14 residues. Trimming shortened V by 5 bases and J by 2 bases, and 13 bases separated the two germline ends. Germline V lookup: CDR1 SGHVS, CDR2 FQNEAQ. The CDR3 sequence is CASSATTKPYEQYF. Here the CDR3 DNA reads TGTGCCAGCAGCGCAACAACGAAGCCCTACGAGCAGTACTTC.